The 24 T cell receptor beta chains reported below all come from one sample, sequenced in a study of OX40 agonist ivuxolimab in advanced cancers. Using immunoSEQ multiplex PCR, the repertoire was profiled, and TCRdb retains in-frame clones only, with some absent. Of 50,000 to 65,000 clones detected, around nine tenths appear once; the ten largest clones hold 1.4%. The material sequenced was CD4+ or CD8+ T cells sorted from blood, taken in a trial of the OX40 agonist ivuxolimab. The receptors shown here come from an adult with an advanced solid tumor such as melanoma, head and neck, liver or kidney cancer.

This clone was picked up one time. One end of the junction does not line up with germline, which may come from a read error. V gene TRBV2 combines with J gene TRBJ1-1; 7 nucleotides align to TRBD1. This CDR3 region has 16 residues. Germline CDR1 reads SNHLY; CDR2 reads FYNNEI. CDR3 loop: CANSGDNRGVNTEAFF. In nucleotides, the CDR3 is TGTGCCAACAGTGGGGACAACAGGGGAGTGAACACTGAAGCTTTCTTT.

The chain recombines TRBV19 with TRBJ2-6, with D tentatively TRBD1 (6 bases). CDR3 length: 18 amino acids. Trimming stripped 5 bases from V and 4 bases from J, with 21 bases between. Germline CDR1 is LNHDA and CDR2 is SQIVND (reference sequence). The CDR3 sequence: CASSPGTTPQGGANVLTF. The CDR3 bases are TGTGCCAGTAGTCCGGGGACAACTCCCCAGGGGGGGGCCAACGTCCTGACTTTC.

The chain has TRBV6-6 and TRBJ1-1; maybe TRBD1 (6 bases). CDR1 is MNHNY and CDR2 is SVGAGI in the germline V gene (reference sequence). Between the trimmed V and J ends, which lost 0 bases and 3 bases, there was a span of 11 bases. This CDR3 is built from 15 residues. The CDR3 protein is CASSYSPGADTEAFF. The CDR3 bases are TGTGCCAGCAGTTACTCACCGGGGGCCGACACTGAAGCTTTCTTT.

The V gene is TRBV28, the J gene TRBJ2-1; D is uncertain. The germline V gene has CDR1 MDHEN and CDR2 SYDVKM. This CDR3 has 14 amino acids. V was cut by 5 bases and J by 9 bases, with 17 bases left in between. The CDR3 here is CASSLVGSYVEQFF. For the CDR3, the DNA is TGTGCCAGCAGTCTAGTGGGGTCATACGTTGAGCAGTTCTTC.

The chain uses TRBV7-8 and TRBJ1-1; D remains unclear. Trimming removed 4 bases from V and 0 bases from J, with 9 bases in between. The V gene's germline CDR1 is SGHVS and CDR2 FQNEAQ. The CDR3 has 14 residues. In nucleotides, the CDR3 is TGTGCCAGCAGCTCGATTACAATGAACACTGAAGCTTTCTTT. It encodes CASSSITMNTEAFF.

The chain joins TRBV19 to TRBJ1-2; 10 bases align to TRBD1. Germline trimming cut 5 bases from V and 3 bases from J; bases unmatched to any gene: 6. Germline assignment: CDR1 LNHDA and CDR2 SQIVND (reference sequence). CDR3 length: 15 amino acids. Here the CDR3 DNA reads TGTGCCAGTAGTTCGCGGGGGACAGGGGACTATGGCTACACCTTC. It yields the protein CASSSRGTGDYGYTF.

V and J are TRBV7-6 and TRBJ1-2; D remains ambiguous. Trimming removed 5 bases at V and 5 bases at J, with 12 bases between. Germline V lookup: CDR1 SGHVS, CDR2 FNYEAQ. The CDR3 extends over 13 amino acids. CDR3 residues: CASSPLALYGYTF. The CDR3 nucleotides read TGTGCCAGCAGCCCTCTGGCCCTTTATGGCTACACCTTC.

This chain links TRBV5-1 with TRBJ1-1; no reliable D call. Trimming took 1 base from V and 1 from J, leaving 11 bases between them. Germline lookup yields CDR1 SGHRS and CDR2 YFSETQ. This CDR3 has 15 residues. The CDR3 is CASSLPGSRNTEAFF. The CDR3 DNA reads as TGCGCCAGCAGCTTGCCTGGGAGTCGGAACACTGAAGCTTTCTTT.

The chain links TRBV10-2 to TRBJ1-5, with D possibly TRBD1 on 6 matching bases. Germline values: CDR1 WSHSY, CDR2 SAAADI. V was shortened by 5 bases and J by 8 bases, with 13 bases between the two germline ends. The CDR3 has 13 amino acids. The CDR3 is CASSSDRAKPQHF. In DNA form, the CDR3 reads TGCGCCAGCAGTTCGGACAGAGCCAAGCCCCAGCATTTT.

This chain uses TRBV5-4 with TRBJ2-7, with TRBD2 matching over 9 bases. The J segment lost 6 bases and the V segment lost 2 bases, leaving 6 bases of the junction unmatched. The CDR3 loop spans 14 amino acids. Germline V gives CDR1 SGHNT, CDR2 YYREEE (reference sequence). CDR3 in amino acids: CASSLQSGRSEQYF. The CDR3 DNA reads TGTGCCAGCAGCTTACAGAGCGGGAGGAGCGAGCAGTACTTC.

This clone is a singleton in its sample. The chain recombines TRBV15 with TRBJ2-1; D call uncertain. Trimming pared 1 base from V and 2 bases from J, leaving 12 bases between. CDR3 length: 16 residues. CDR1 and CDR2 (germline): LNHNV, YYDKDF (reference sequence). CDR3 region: CATSRVRVSPYNEQFF. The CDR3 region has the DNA TGTGCCACCAGCAGAGTCCGGGTTTCCCCCTACAATGAGCAGTTCTTC.

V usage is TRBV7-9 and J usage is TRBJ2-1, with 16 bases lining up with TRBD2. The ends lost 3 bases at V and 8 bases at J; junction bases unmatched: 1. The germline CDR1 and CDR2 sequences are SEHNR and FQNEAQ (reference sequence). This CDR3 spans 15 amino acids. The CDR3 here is CASSFGTSGRDEQFF. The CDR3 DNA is TGTGCCAGCAGCTTCGGGACTAGCGGGAGGGATGAGCAGTTCTTC.

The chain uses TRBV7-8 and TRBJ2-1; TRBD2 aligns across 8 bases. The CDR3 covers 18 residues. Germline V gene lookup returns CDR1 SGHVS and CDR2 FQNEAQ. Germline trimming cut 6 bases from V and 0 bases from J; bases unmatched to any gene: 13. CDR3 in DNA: TGTGCCAGCAGGCAACGTCCTATAGCGGGGAGCTCCTACAATGAGCAGTTCTTC. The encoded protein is CASRQRPIAGSSYNEQFF.

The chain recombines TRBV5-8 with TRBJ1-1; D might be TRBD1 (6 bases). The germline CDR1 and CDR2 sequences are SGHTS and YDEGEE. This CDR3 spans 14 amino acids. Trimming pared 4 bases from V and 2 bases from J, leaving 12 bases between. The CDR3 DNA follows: TGTGCCAGCAGCCGTCGGGACATCAACACTGAAGCTTTCTTT. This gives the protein CASSRRDINTEAFF.

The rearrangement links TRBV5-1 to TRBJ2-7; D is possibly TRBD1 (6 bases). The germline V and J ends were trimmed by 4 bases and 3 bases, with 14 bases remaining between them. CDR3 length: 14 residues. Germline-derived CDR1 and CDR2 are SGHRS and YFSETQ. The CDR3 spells CASSLPRTDYEQYF. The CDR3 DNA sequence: TGCGCCAGCAGCCTACCGCGGACAGACTACGAGCAGTACTTC.

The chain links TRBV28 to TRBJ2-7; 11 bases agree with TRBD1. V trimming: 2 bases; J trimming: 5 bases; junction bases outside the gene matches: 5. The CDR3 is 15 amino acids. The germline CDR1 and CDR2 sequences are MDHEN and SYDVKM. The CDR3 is CASSLGTGGVDEQYF. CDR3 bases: TGTGCCAGCAGTTTAGGGACAGGGGGAGTGGACGAGCAGTACTTC.

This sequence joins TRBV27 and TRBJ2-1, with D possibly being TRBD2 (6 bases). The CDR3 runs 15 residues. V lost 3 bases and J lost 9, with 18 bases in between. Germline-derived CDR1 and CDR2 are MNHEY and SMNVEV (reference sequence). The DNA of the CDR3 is TGTGCCAGCAGTTTGCGGGGACCTACTTTGAGTGAGCAGTTCTTC. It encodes CASSLRGPTLSEQFF.

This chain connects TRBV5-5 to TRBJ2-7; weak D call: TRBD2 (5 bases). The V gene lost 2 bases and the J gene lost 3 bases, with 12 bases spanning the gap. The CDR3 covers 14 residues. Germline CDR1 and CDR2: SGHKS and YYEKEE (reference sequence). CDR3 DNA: TGTGCCAGCAGCTTCCCCGGGGTTGGCTACGAGCAGTACTTC. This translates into CASSFPGVGYEQYF.

For the CDR3, the DNA is TGCGCCAGCAGCCGAAGACCAGGGGAGGGGAGCACTGAAGCTTTCTTT. It codes for CASSRRPGEGSTEAFF. V and J are TRBV5-1 and TRBJ1-1, with D tentatively TRBD1 (6 bases). Trimming left V 4 bases short and J 4 bases short, with 20 bases between. CDR1 is SGHRS, CDR2 YFSETQ, per germline. The CDR3 totals 16 residues. Full variable domain (remainder filled in from reference TRBV5-1 and TRBJ1-1): KAGVTQTPRYLIKTRGQQVTLSCSPISGHRSVSWYQQTPGQGLQFLFEYFSETQRNKGNFPGRFSGRQFSNSRSEMNVSTLELGDSALYLCASSRRPGEGSTEAFFGQGTRLTVV.

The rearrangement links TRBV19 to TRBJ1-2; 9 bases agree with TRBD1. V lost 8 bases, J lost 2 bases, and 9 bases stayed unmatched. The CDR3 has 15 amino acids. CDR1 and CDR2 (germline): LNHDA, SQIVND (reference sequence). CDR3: CASASGTGINYGYTF. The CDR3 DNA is TGTGCCAGTGCTTCCGGGACAGGGATAAACTATGGCTACACCTTC.

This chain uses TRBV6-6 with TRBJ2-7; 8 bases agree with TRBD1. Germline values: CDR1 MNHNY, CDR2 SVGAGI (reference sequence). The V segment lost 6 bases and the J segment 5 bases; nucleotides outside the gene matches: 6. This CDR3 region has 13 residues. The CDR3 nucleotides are TGTGCCAGCAGGGAACAGGGGGTCCACGAGCAGTACTTC. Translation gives CASREQGVHEQYF.

The chain's CDR3 is CASSPGVSYNEQFF. The CDR3 bases are TGCGCCAGCTCCCCGGGAGTGTCCTACAATGAGCAGTTCTTC. The V call is TRBV5-1, the J call TRBJ2-1; TRBD2 is a possible D gene (6 bases). Trimming shortened V by 7 bases and J by 1 base, and 12 bases separated the two germline ends. The CDR3 spans 14 residues. CDR1 is SGHRS, CDR2 YFSETQ, per germline.

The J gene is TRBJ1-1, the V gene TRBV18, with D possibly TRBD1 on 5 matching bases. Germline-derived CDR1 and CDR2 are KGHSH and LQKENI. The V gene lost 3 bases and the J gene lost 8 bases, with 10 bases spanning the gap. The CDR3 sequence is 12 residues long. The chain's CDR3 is CASSPQGREAFF. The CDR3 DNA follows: TGTGCCAGCTCACCTCAGGGCAGAGAAGCTTTCTTT.

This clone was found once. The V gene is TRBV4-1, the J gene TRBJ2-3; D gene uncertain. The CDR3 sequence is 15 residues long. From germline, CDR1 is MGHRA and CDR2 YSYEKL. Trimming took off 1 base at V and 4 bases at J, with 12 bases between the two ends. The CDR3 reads CASSQARLMADTQYF. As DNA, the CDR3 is TGCGCCAGCAGCCAAGCCAGGTTAATGGCAGATACGCAGTATTTT.